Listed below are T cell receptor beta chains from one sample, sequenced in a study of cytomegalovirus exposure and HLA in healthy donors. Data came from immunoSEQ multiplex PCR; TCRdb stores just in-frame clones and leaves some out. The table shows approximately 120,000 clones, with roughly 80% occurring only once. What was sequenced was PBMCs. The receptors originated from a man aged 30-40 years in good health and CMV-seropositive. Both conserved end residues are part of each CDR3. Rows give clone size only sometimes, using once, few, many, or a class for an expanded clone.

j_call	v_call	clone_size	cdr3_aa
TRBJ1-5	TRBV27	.	CASSRDRADQPQHF
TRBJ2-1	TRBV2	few	CARNRDRANNEQFF
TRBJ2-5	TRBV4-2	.	CASSPQDRGKETQYF
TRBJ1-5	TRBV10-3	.	CAISPGQGRNQPQHF
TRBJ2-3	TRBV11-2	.	CASSLGSGDTDTQYF
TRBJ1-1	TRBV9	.	CASSVNDAILGGAFF
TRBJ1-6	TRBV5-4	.	CASSFDRGHSPLHF
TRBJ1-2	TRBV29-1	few	CSVEDLDRDSGGYTF
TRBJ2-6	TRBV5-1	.	CASSLAPGLLGANGLTF
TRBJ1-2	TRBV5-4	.	CASSRTGGSGYTF
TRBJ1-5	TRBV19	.	CASKAPGQGNQPQHF
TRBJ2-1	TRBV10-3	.	CAISAITGTAYNEQFF
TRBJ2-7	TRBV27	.	CASSFRGGHEQYF
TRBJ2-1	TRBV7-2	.	CASSTPGLGGGNEQFF
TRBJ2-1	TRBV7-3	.	CASSLGTSGVKDNEQFF
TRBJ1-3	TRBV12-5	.	CASGLAPGVRNTIYF
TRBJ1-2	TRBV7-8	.	CASSSLANYGYTF
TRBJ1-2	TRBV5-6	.	CASSLVSGVGAYDGYTF
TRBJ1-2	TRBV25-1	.	CASSEGPTGYTF
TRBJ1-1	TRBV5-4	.	CASSLLGGGGAFF
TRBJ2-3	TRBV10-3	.	CAIGGTSAVSTDTQYF
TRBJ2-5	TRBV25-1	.	CARPGTSGSYKETQYF
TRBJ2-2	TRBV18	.	CASSLEIGELFF
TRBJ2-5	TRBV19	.	CATGSGGLQETQYF
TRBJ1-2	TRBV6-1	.	CASSDRGSNYGYTF
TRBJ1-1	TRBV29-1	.	CSVEVEQPEAFF
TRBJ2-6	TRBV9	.	CASSPQGWVGSTGANVLTF